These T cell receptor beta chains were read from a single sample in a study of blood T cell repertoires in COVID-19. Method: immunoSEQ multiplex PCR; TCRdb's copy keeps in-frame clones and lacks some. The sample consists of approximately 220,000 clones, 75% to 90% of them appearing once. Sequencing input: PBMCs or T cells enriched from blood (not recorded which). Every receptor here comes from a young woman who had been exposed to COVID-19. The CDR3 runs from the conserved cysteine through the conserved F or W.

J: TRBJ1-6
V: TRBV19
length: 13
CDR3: CASNWRGNSPLHF

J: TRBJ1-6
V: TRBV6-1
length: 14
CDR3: CASSELQGFSPLHF

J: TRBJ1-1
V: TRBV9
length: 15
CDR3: CASSVSGRAGTEAFF

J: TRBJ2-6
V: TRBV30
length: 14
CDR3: CACLRSSGANVLTF

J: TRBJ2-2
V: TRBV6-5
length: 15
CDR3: CASSYPGQGSGELFF

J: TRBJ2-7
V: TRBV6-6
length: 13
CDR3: CASSPNTRGEQYF

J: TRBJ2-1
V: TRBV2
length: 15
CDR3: CASSRSGGAGNEQFF

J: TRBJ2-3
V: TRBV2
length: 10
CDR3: CASSPDTQYF

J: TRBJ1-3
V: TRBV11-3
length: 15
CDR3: CASSTADRAGNTIYF

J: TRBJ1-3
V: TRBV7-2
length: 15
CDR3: CASSLAGGSGNTIYF

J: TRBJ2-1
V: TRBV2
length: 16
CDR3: CASSPLGGGLYNEQFF

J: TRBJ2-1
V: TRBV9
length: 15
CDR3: CASSERTSDSVEQFF

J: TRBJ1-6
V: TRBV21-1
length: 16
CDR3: CASSRWTGRINSPLHF

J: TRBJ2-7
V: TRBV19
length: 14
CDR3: CASSIRVAAYEQYF

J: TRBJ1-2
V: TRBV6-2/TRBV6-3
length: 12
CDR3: CASSYPGYGYTF

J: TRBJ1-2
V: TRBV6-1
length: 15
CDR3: CASSELRTGGYGYTF

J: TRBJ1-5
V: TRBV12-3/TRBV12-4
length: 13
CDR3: CASSLTGGQPQHF

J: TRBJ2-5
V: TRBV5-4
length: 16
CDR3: CASSLDGGGLQETQYF

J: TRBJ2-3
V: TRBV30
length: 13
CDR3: CAWSMGSTDTQYF

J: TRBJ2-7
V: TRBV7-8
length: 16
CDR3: CASSLRWVLAINEQYF

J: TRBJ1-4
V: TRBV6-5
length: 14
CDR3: CASSTGTGGGKLFF

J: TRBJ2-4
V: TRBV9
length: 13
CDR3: CAKQGLTKNIQYF

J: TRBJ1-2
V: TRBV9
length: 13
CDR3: CASSVANSYGYTF

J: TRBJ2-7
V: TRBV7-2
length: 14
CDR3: CASSLWGLPYEQYF

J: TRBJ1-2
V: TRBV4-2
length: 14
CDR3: CASSQDRSDYGYTF

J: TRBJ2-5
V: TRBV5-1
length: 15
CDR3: CASSLEGQAGETQYF

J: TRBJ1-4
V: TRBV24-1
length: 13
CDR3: CATSDSSNEKLFF

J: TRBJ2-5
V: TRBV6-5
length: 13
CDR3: CASTWGGKETQYF

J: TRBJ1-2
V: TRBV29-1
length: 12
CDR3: CSVPKGDHGYTF

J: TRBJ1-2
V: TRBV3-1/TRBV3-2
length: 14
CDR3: CASSQVRLQNGYTF

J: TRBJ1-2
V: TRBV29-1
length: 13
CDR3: CSVEQGAGYGYTF

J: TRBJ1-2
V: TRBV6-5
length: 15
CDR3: CASRHGPGGDYGYTF

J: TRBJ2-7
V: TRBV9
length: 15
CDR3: CASSVAVGGGYEQYF

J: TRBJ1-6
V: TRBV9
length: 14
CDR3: CASSPQGDGSPLHF

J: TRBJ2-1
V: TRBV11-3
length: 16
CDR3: CASSFLRDREFNEQFF

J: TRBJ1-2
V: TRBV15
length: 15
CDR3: CATSRDRTGVGGYTF

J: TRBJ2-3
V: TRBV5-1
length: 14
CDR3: CASSWASSTDTQYF

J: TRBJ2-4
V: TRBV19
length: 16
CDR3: CASSATGIIAKNIQYF

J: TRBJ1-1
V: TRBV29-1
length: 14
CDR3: CSVEVLRVNTEAFF

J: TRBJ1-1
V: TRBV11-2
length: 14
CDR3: CASSGPGMNTEAFF

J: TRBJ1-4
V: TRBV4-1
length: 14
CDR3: CASSQDPWGGELFF